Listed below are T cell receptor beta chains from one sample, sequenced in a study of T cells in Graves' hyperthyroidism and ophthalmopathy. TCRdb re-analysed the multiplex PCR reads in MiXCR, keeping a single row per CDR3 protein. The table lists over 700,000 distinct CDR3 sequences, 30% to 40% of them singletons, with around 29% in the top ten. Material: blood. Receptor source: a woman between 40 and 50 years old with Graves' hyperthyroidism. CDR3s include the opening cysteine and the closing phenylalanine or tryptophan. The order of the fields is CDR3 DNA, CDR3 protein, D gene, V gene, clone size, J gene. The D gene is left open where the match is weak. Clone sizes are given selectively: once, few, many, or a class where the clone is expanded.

cdr3_nt: TGCAGTGCTAGTCGGTCGGACAGGGCTGGTTCACCCCTCCACTTT; cdr3_aa: CSASRSDRAGSPLHF; d_call: TRBD1; v_call: TRBV20-1; clone_size: many; j_call: TRBJ1-6
cdr3_nt: TGTGCCAGCAGCTTAAGGGGGACAGGCTCCTATAATTCACCCCTCCACTTT; cdr3_aa: CASSLRGTGSYNSPLHF; d_call: TRBD1; v_call: TRBV7-2; clone_size: many; j_call: TRBJ1-6
cdr3_nt: TGTGCCAGCAGCTTAGTAACCTATGGCTACACCTTC; cdr3_aa: CASSLVTYGYTF; d_call: NA; v_call: TRBV7-9; clone_size: many; j_call: TRBJ1-2
cdr3_nt: TGTGCCAGCAGCGCAGCTCCCGGGGCCAACGTCCTGACTTTC; cdr3_aa: CASSAAPGANVLTF; d_call: NA; v_call: TRBV9; clone_size: many; j_call: TRBJ2-6
cdr3_nt: TGTGCCAGCAGTTACCCTATAGGCGAAGGCAGTTCACCCCTCCACTTT; cdr3_aa: CASSYPIGEGSSPLHF; d_call: NA; v_call: TRBV6-6; clone_size: few; j_call: TRBJ1-6
cdr3_nt: TGTGCCAGCAGTGAAGGAGGTACCCTTTATGGCTACACCTTC; cdr3_aa: CASSEGGTLYGYTF; d_call: NA; v_call: TRBV6-1; clone_size: few; j_call: TRBJ1-2
cdr3_nt: TGTGCCGGCAGTGCCCGCTGGGGGCCAGGGGAGACCCAGTACTTC; cdr3_aa: CAGSARWGPGETQYF; d_call: NA; v_call: TRBV9; clone_size: many; j_call: TRBJ2-5
cdr3_nt: TGCAGTGCCCCACTCGACAGGGGGTATAATTCACCCCTCCACTTT; cdr3_aa: CSAPLDRGYNSPLHF; d_call: TRBD1; v_call: TRBV20-1; clone_size: many; j_call: TRBJ1-6
cdr3_nt: TGTGCCATCAGTGACACGACAGATTATGGAAACACCATATATTTT; cdr3_aa: CAISDTTDYGNTIYF; d_call: NA; v_call: TRBV10-3; clone_size: many; j_call: TRBJ1-3
cdr3_nt: TGCAGCGCCTCTTATGGTGGGGACGGGGAGCTGTTTTTT; cdr3_aa: CSASYGGDGELFF; d_call: NA; v_call: TRBV29-1; clone_size: NA; j_call: TRBJ2-2
cdr3_nt: TGTGCCAGCAGGGGGGACAAGAGCTCCTACGAGCAGTACTTC; cdr3_aa: CASRGDKSSYEQYF; d_call: NA; v_call: TRBV25-1; clone_size: many; j_call: TRBJ2-7
cdr3_nt: TGTGCCAGCAGCTTAGCGAAGCTTGCGGAGACCCAGTACTTC; cdr3_aa: CASSLAKLAETQYF; d_call: NA; v_call: TRBV7-9; clone_size: many; j_call: TRBJ2-5
cdr3_nt: TGTGCCAGCAGCCTTTCGGCAGTCTCTGGAAACACCATATATTTT; cdr3_aa: CASSLSAVSGNTIYF; d_call: NA; v_call: TRBV6-5; clone_size: many; j_call: TRBJ1-3
cdr3_nt: TGTGCCAGCAGCCTTGTACAGGGGTACTATGGCTACACCTTC; cdr3_aa: CASSLVQGYYGYTF; d_call: TRBD1; v_call: TRBV6-5; clone_size: few; j_call: TRBJ1-2
cdr3_nt: TGCAGTGCTACCTCCGGGACAGAAATCTACACCTTC; cdr3_aa: CSATSGTEIYTF; d_call: TRBD1; v_call: TRBV20-1; clone_size: NA; j_call: TRBJ1-2
cdr3_nt: TGTGCCAGCAGTTACGGTTGGGACAGGGATCAAGAGACCCAGTACTTC; cdr3_aa: CASSYGWDRDQETQYF; d_call: TRBD1; v_call: TRBV6-5; clone_size: NA; j_call: TRBJ2-5
cdr3_nt: TGTGCCAGCAGTAGTTATACAGTGACGGCCCAGCATTTT; cdr3_aa: CASSSYTVTAQHF; d_call: NA; v_call: TRBV5-6; clone_size: few; j_call: TRBJ1-5
cdr3_nt: TGTGCCAGCAGTTTTGGTGAAGCTTTCTTT; cdr3_aa: CASSFGEAFF; d_call: NA; v_call: TRBV12-3/TRBV12-4; clone_size: few; j_call: TRBJ1-1